This TCR beta chain was sequenced during a study of identical twins. V was shortened by 3 bases and J by 4 bases, with 9 bases between the two germline ends. This CDR3 is built from 13 residues. The germline V gene encodes CDR1 SGHTA and CDR2 FQGNSA. Unique molecular identifiers were present on cDNA, and template switching added a universal primer site. TCRdb used MiXCR to reprocess the 5' RACE reads, holding one entry per CDR3 protein. The sample holds about 890,000 distinct CDR3 sequences, approximately 13% seen once. The sample also formed part of further work on yellow fever vaccine responses in identical twins.

The material sequenced was PBMCs. This TCR came from a woman between 18 and 30 years old in good health. The chain is built from TRBV7-2 and TRBJ1-1; D is ambiguous. CDR3 coding DNA: TGTGCCAGCAGCTTTGTGGGCAGCACTGAAGCTTTCTTT. Translating it yields CASSFVGSTEAFF.